This TCR beta chain was obtained from a study of cytomegalovirus exposure and HLA in healthy donors. Germline values: CDR1 MRHNA, CDR2 SNTAGT. This CDR3 is built from 16 residues. Trimming took 5 bases from V and 0 from J; bases not matched to a gene: 3. The PCR had 60 Vbeta and 13 Jbeta primers. Sequencing was performed with immunoSEQ multiplex PCR; in TCRdb, only in-frame clones are kept and a portion is missing. The data show more than 85,000 clones, with around 85% seen just once and 1.5% to 2% held by the top ten. This clone was observed a few times. Input material: PBMCs. The V call is TRBV6-4, the J call TRBJ1-6; 8 bases fit TRBD1. The clonotype was recovered from a man aged 40-55 years in good health and CMV-seronegative. CDR3 sequence: CASSSQGASYNSPLHF. The CDR3 coding sequence is TGTGCCAGCAGTTCCCAGGGGGCCTCCTATAATTCACCCCTCCACTTT.